The 28 T cell receptor beta chains below were found in one sample sequenced in a study of OX40 agonist ivuxolimab in advanced cancers. Measured with immunoSEQ multiplex PCR; TCRdb has only the in-frame clones, and not every one. Here the sample spans about 63,000 clones, approximately 91% being singletons. Sequencing was performed on CD4+ or CD8+ T cells sorted from blood, taken in a trial of the OX40 agonist ivuxolimab. These receptors were collected from an adult with an advanced solid tumor such as melanoma, head and neck, liver or kidney cancer.

The genes are TRBV6-5 and TRBJ2-5; 7 bases fit TRBD1. V was pared by 5 bases and J by 5 bases, with 5 bases of the junction left unmatched. The germline V gene has CDR1 MNHEY and CDR2 SVGAGI. The CDR3 has 13 amino acids. CDR3 sequence: CASSRQGPETQYF. CDR3 sequence (DNA): TGTGCCAGCAGTAGACAGGGTCCGGAGACCCAGTACTTC.

The CDR3: CASSLYGEGYTF. CDR3 coding DNA: TGTGCCAGCAGTTTATACGGGGAAGGCTACACCTTC. The chain uses TRBV27 and TRBJ1-2; unclear D gene. Looked up from germline, CDR1 is MNHEY and CDR2 is SMNVEV (reference sequence). The CDR3 covers 12 residues. The V gene lost 1 base and the J gene lost 8 bases, with 8 bases spanning the gap.

The gene calls are TRBV2 and TRBJ2-1; 7 bases map to TRBD2. Trimming took 8 bases from V and 1 from J; bases not matched to a gene: 8. The length of the CDR3 is 15 residues. Germline assignment: CDR1 SNHLY and CDR2 FYNNEI. CDR3 in DNA: TGTGCCAGCCAGCCCCTAGCGGAGTCCTACAATGAGCAGTTCTTC. This encodes CASQPLAESYNEQFF.

This clone was seen a few times. V is TRBV9 and J is TRBJ1-1; D is uncertain. Trimming pared 0 bases from V and 6 bases from J, leaving 12 bases between. The germline V gene has CDR1 SGDLS and CDR2 YYNGEE. The CDR3 has 14 amino acids. This CDR3 reads CASSVGVPTAEAFF. In DNA form, the CDR3 reads TGTGCCAGCAGCGTAGGGGTACCTACCGCTGAAGCTTTCTTT.

CDR3 nucleotide sequence: TGTGCCAGCAGCAGACCGGGACTAGCGGGAGCGAATGAGCAGTTCTTC. Encoded protein: CASSRPGLAGANEQFF. The V and J genes are TRBV7-9 and TRBJ2-1; TRBD2 agrees at 14 bases. CDR1 and CDR2 from the germline V gene are SEHNR and FQNEAQ (reference sequence). The V gene end was trimmed by 5 bases and the J gene end by 7 bases; junction bases not matched to a gene: 7. This CDR3 has 16 amino acids. The full variable domain, with the rest looked up from reference TRBV7-9 and TRBJ2-1, is DTGVSQNPRHKITKRGQNVTFRCDPISEHNRLYWYRQTLGQGPEFLTYFQNEAQLEKSRLLSDRFSAERPKGSFSTLEIQRTEQGDSAMYLCASSRPGLAGANEQFFGPGTRLTVL.

This clone was detected once. The rearrangement joins TRBV27 to TRBJ2-1, with 7 bases fitting TRBD2. This CDR3 spans 15 amino acids. CDR1 is MNHEY, CDR2 SMNVEV, per germline (reference sequence). J was trimmed by 2 bases and V by 4 bases; bases with no gene match: 5. In nucleotides, the CDR3 is TGTGCCAGCAGTTCAGGACTAGTCCCCTACAATGAGCAGTTCTTC. Amino acids: CASSSGLVPYNEQFF.

This clone turned up a few times. This sequence joins TRBV9 and TRBJ2-3; maybe TRBD2 (5 bases). This CDR3 region has 15 residues. The ends were cut back, 0 bases at V and 4 bases at J, with 12 bases in the middle. In germline, CDR1 is SGDLS, CDR2 YYNGEE. The CDR3 sequence is CASSVGGKRADTQYF. CDR3 sequence (DNA): TGTGCCAGCAGCGTAGGGGGTAAGAGGGCAGATACGCAGTATTTT. Using reference TRBV9 and TRBJ2-3 for the parts outside the CDR3, the full variable domain is DSGVTQTPKHLITATGQRVTLRCSPRSGDLSVYWYQQSLDQGLQFLIQYYNGEERAKGNILERFSAQQFPDLHSELNLSSLELGDSALYFCASSVGGKRADTQYFGPGTRLTVL.

CDR3 bases: TGTGCCAGCAGCGTTAGCGGGAATCCCTACGAGCAGTACGTC. It translates to CASSVSGNPYEQYV. The chain links TRBV11-2 to TRBJ2-7; 8 bases fit TRBD2. Trimming took 5 bases from V and 2 from J; bases not matched to a gene: 5. The CDR3 has 14 residues. Germline values: CDR1 SGHAT, CDR2 FQNNGV.

The rearrangement joins TRBV28 to TRBJ2-3; D perhaps matches TRBD2 (6 bases). Germline values: CDR1 MDHEN, CDR2 SYDVKM. CDR3 size: 15 residues. Deletions cut 1 base from V and 1 base from J, with 9 bases between. The CDR3 loop reads CASSLSGGGTDTQYF. As DNA, the CDR3 is TGTGCCAGCAGTTTATCGGGCGGGGGCACAGATACGCAGTATTTT.

V and J are TRBV28 and TRBJ2-1; possible D gene TRBD1, 7 bases. In germline, CDR1 is MDHEN, CDR2 SYDVKM. V was clipped by 2 bases and J by 8 bases, with 10 bases between them. The CDR3 is 13 amino acids. The CDR3, as DNA: TGTGCCAGCAGTTTACAGGGGGGTGATGAGCAGTTCTTC. This codes for CASSLQGGDEQFF.

The chain is built from TRBV4-1 and TRBJ2-1; D perhaps matches TRBD2 (6 bases). The CDR3 is 15 residues long. CDR1 is MGHRA and CDR2 is YSYEKL in the germline V gene. Between the trimmed V and J ends, which lost 1 base and 9 bases, there was a span of 16 bases. In DNA, the CDR3 is TGCGCCAGCAGCCAAGCTCCGGGACTCTCTGTTGAGCAGTTCTTC. Protein: CASSQAPGLSVEQFF.

The rearrangement links TRBV5-1 to TRBJ2-2; D gene unclear. Looked up from germline, CDR1 is SGHRS and CDR2 is YFSETQ. The CDR3 covers 15 residues. V shed 2 bases and J shed 3 bases, with 11 bases lying between them. This CDR3 is CASSFSDADTGELFF. Here the CDR3 DNA reads TGCGCCAGCAGCTTCAGCGACGCGGACACCGGGGAGCTGTTTTTT.

V gene TRBV5-1 combines with J gene TRBJ2-7; the match to TRBD1 covers 7 bases. Trimming took 0 bases from V and 4 from J; bases not matched to a gene: 4. This CDR3 is 14 amino acids long. Germline CDR1 is SGHRS and CDR2 is YFSETQ. CDR3 in DNA: TGCGCCAGCAGCTTGGGACCAGGGGGTTACGAGCAGTACTTC. The encoded protein is CASSLGPGGYEQYF.

This clone was counted a single time. This CDR3 is CASSLTGYNQPQHF. The DNA of the CDR3 is TGTGCCAGCAGCCTGACAGGCTACAATCAGCCCCAGCATTTT. The chain carries TRBV6-6 and TRBJ1-5; D is perhaps TRBD1 (6 bases). The CDR3 covers 14 residues. V was trimmed by 6 bases and J by 3 bases, leaving 12 bases between them. Germline values: CDR1 MNHNY, CDR2 SVGAGI (reference sequence).

The V gene is TRBV4-3, the J gene TRBJ2-1; TRBD1 agrees at 8 bases. CDR3 length equals 15 residues. Germline-derived CDR1 and CDR2 are LGHNA and YSLEER. The V and J ends lost 0 bases and 7 bases, in that order; junction bases with no gene match: 5. The CDR3 reads CASSQDWTGSNEQFF. CDR3 DNA sequence: TGCGCCAGCAGCCAAGATTGGACAGGGTCGAATGAGCAGTTCTTC.

The chain links TRBV27 to TRBJ2-2, with TRBD2 identical over 14 bases. The CDR3 consists of 16 residues. Trimming at V came to 5 bases and at J to 6 bases, leaving 5 bases not matched to a gene. Germline CDR1 is MNHEY and CDR2 is SMNVEV (reference sequence). CDR3 region: CASSLGGLAGAGELFF. CDR3 DNA sequence: TGTGCCAGCAGTCTAGGGGGACTAGCGGGAGCCGGGGAGCTGTTTTTT.

The chain carries TRBV19 and TRBJ1-2, with 8 bases identical to TRBD1. CDR3 length: 13 amino acids. The J segment lost 5 bases and the V segment lost 3 bases, leaving 2 bases of the junction unmatched. The germline V gene encodes CDR1 LNHDA and CDR2 SQIVND (reference sequence). CDR3 region: CASSIGQGYGYTF. The CDR3 coding sequence is TGTGCCAGTAGTATCGGACAGGGTTATGGCTACACCTTC.

The chain joins TRBV10-2 to TRBJ2-1, with TRBD1 as a possible D gene (6 bases). Germline CDR1 reads WSHSY; CDR2 reads SAAADI. The CDR3 spans 14 residues. V was clipped by 1 base and J by 4 bases, with 8 bases between them. CDR3 DNA: TGCGCCAGCAGTGAGTGGGGGCCTTACAATGAGCAGTTCTTC. Its protein product is CASSEWGPYNEQFF.

The chain has TRBV5-1 and TRBJ1-3, with 12 bases matching TRBD1. CDR1 SGHRS and CDR2 YFSETQ come from the germline V gene. V was pared by 5 bases and J by 1 base, with 7 bases of the junction left unmatched. The CDR3 totals 17 residues. The CDR3: CASRPGTGGASGNTIYF. CDR3 nucleotide sequence: TGCGCCAGCAGACCTGGGACAGGGGGCGCTTCTGGAAACACCATATATTTT.

In this sample, this clone turned up once. The V gene is TRBV29-1, the J gene TRBJ1-1; the match to TRBD1 covers 7 bases. Germline V gene sequence: CDR1 SQVTM, CDR2 ANQGSEA. V trimming: 6 bases; J trimming: 7 bases; junction bases outside the gene matches: 5. This CDR3 has 11 residues. The chain's CDR3 is CSVPTGVEAFF. The CDR3 nucleotides read TGCAGCGTCCCTACAGGGGTTGAAGCTTTCTTT.

CDR3 DNA: TGCGCCAGCAGCACAGGCCAGGGGGCGGGGGCTTTCTTT. Its translation is CASSTGQGAGAFF. V gene TRBV5-1 combines with J gene TRBJ1-1; 8 nucleotides align to TRBD1. The CDR3 has 13 amino acids. With 4 bases clipped from V and 11 bases from J, the junction kept 10 bases outside the gene matches. CDR1 is SGHRS, CDR2 YFSETQ, per germline.

V usage is TRBV7-9 and J usage is TRBJ1-1, with D unresolved. Trimming cost V 3 bases and J 1 base, with 3 bases left between them. This CDR3 contains 12 residues. Germline CDR1 and CDR2: SEHNR and FQNEAQ (reference sequence). CDR3 bases: TGTGCCAGCAGCTTCGGGAACACTGAAGCTTTCTTT. It yields the protein CASSFGNTEAFF.

The chain recombines TRBV29-1 with TRBJ2-7; 7 nucleotides match TRBD1. Germline values: CDR1 SQVTM, CDR2 ANQGSEA. With 7 bases clipped from V and 1 base from J, the junction kept 7 bases outside the gene matches. This CDR3 comprises 13 residues. The CDR3, as DNA: TGCAGCGCTGAGGGGGCAGTTTCCTACGAGCAGTACTTC. Protein product: CSAEGAVSYEQYF.

This clone appeared once. V and J are TRBV15 and TRBJ2-3, with 10 positions matching TRBD2. The CDR3 loop spans 17 amino acids. V dropped 0 bases and J dropped 4; count of bases not matched to a gene: 7. Germline V gives CDR1 LNHNV, CDR2 YYDKDF (reference sequence). The CDR3 loop is CATSRESRTSGADTQYF. The CDR3 region has the DNA TGTGCCACCAGCAGAGAGTCGCGGACTAGCGGCGCAGATACGCAGTATTTT.

A remark on this clone: This sample includes further DNA sequences coding for the same CDR3. The V gene is TRBV19, the J gene TRBJ1-1, with D hard to call. This CDR3 spans 13 amino acids. CDR1 is LNHDA and CDR2 is SQIVND in the germline V gene (reference sequence). The V end was cut by 3 bases, the J end by 1 base, with 6 bases between. The CDR3 DNA reads TGTGCCAGTAGTATCGGGAGGAACACTGAAGCTTTCTTT. This codes for CASSIGRNTEAFF.

This clone was counted once. The rearrangement uses TRBV13 and TRBJ2-1, with D perhaps matching TRBD1 or TRBD2 (5 bases each). Germline assignment: CDR1 PRHDT and CDR2 FYEKMQ (reference sequence). This CDR3 is built from 14 residues. The V and J ends lost 6 bases and 6 bases respectively, with 15 bases between them. For the CDR3, the DNA is TGTGCCAGCAGGCAAAGGGACGGGATCAATGAGCAGTTCTTC. This gives the protein CASRQRDGINEQFF.

In its sample, this clone was seen a few times. J is TRBJ1-6 and V is TRBV19, with D possibly matching TRBD1 (5 bases). Trimming cost V 6 bases and J 6 bases, with 9 bases left between them. The CDR3 is 13 residues long. Germline lookup yields CDR1 LNHDA and CDR2 SQIVND (reference sequence). For the CDR3, the DNA is TGTGCCAGTAGCTCAGGGAGTAATTCACCCCTCCACTTT. It specifies CASSSGSNSPLHF.

The chain joins TRBV27 to TRBJ2-1; possible D gene TRBD2, 5 bases. CDR3 length: 14 amino acids. The V end lost 3 bases, the J end lost 7 bases, and 13 bases lay between the germline ends. Germline V CDR1 and CDR2: MNHEY, SMNVEV (reference sequence). CDR3 in amino acids: CASSLWERINEQFF. In DNA form, the CDR3 reads TGTGCCAGCAGTTTGTGGGAGAGGATAAATGAGCAGTTCTTC.